This T cell receptor beta chain was obtained from a study of T cells in Graves' hyperthyroidism and ophthalmopathy. Findings and limits, study-wide: Blood samples included most of the expanded thyroid clonotypes exceeding 0.001. Ophthalmopathy was model-predicted a median about six months pre-onset.

In this sample, this clonotype turned up many times. Its antigen is undetermined. The CDR3 is 12 residues long. From germline, CDR1 is DFQATT and CDR2 SNEGSKA (reference sequence). V was cut by 7 bases and J by 2 bases, with 11 bases left in between. This sample holds PBMCs from less than 11 ml fresh peripheral blood. The source material, RNA transcripts, was used to amplify TCR beta CDR3 regions. When the TCR CDR3 underwent first-round RT-PCR, the HTBI primer set was used. TCRdb used MiXCR to reprocess the multiplex PCR reads, holding one entry per CDR3 protein. The data show more than 300,000 distinct CDR3 sequences, roughly an eighth seen once.

Sequencing input: blood. V is TRBV20-1 and J is TRBJ2-5; D call uncertain. The receptor was derived from a woman aged 18-35 years with Graves' hyperthyroidism. CDR3 sequence: CSVVARQETQYF. CDR3 sequence (DNA): TGCAGTGTAGTGGCGAGACAAGAGACCCAGTACTTC.